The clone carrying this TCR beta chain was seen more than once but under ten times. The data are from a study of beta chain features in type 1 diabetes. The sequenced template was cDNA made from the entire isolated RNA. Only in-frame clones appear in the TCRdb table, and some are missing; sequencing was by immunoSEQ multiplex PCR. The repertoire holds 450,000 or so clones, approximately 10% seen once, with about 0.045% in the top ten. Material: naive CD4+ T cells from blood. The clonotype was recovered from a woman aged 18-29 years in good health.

Here the CDR3 DNA reads TGTGCCAGCAGCCAAGCTTTCAGGGTGGGGAATGAGCAGTTCTTC. Translation: CASSQAFRVGNEQFF. V gene TRBV14 combines with J gene TRBJ2-1; tentatively, D is TRBD1 (5 bases). The V and J ends lost 1 base and 7 bases respectively, with 14 bases between them. The CDR3 has 15 amino acids. Germline V gene sequence: CDR1 SGHDN, CDR2 FVKESK.